This T cell receptor (beta chain) appears in the sequencing data of a study of cytomegalovirus exposure and HLA in healthy donors (dated by TCRdb to the late 2010s). About the study as a whole: In an earlier analysis of 450 to 750 of the donors, around 300 Gb of sequence data and about 110 million unique TCR beta sequences from 150 million to 200 million T cells were reported. Approximately 300 gigabases of sequencing data and around 80 million unique TCR sequences made up an early release that covered approximately 650 HLA-typed donors. Among the roughly 400 genotyped donors, about 83% belonged to the genetic ancestry cluster associated with self-reported Caucasian donors. The aim of the study was to test whether cataloging public T cell receptors could identify signatures of past pathogen exposure. The study used immunosequencing to profile the T cell repertoires of 666 subjects and linked those repertoires to cytomegalovirus serostatus. Besides the first cohort of roughly 700 subjects, a separate validation cohort made up of roughly 120 different subjects was used. The study combined high-throughput TCR immunosequencing, statistical association of individual TCRs with disease status, and machine learning to predict cytomegalovirus infection status. To study patterns of TCR occurrence, a later analysis re-analyzed previously published TCR beta repertoires from just over 650 donors and added high-resolution HLA genotyping. Rather than drawing on any new phenotypic data, the later analysis identified candidate immune exposures from TCR beta sequences and the way those sequences occurred across donors. In an earlier analysis of roughly 540 of the donors, high-throughput TCR beta sequencing was used to judge whether each TCR beta V gene segment behaved as functional or pseudogenic. Donor age, sex, ethnicity and CMV serostatus were compiled alongside the repertoire data. Genome-wide SNP genotypes for about 55% of the roughly 670 donors were used in a later genetic analysis, which treated that subset as a discovery cohort. Every repertoire in the discovery cohort had been generated on one and the same sequencing platform. HLA typing included class I and class II loci at four-digit resolution. Typing coverage varied by locus: roughly 629-640 donors for A, B, C, DRB1 and DQB1; roughly 510 for DQA1; 606 for DPA1; about 450 for DPB1. Four to six DR-DQ haplotypes were handled as single units for association and clustering, since linkage in the cohort was strong. Among around 400 genotyped donors of the cohort, an average of approximately 240,000 unique TCR beta nucleotide sequences was sequenced per donor, of which about 18% were non-productive. What the authors observed across the whole study: A later analysis found that TCR association rates varied across HLA loci, with DRB1 alleles showing the most associated TCRs and HLA-C alleles the fewest. While some public TCRs were present in many individuals, most TCR sequences turned up only very rarely across donors. The earlier analysis of nearly 600 of the donors excluded roughly 17 rarely observed V segments, including chromosome 9 orphons, because counts were too low. A group of highly shared sequence variants was considered likely to be a technical artifact of the sequencing pipeline. Assigning TCR associations to individual alleles was difficult when HLA alleles, especially DR and DQ, strongly co-occurred. In vitro tests confirmed that three of the cytomegalovirus-associated TCR beta chains recognize cytomegalovirus antigens. An association between a missense DCLRE1C variant and V-gene and J-gene trimming of TCR beta chains was found in a later genetic analysis and replicated in an independent cohort. According to the authors, the approach could potentially be generalized to other disease states and immunological phenotypes. HLA typing was unavailable for some donors at each locus, so association tests used only the typed subset. A later genetic analysis reported fewer N-insertions in productive TCRs among donors in an Asian-associated ancestry cluster than the roughly 650-donor mean. An earlier analysis of approximately 500 of the donors showed that most TCR beta V segments appeared in productive rearrangements either about 87% or about 30% of the time, which broadly matched IMGT annotations. For the cohort, immune exposure information was limited to CMV serostatus. The 87-base-pair reads could not distinguish some IMGT-functional V segments, including TRBV6-2 and TRBV6-3, so those segments were excluded. At a false discovery rate of 0.05, a later analysis linked 15,000 to 20,000 TCR beta sequences to specific HLA alleles. Correlated functional status among segregating V segments might be attributable to linkage disequilibrium, but an unknown experimental factor could not be ruled out. The classifier was reported to diagnose cytomegalovirus status with high specificity and sensitivity in both the original cohort and the validation cohort. A further reported finding was that TCR beta sequences accurately predicted the HLA-A and HLA-B alleles for most subjects in the first cohort. According to a later analysis, parvovirus B19, influenza, CMV and Epstein-Barr virus appeared linked to several top co-occurrence clusters. In this cohort, only TCR beta chains were sequenced, and detectable features were limited by the absence of alpha or paired-chain data. The study listed 150 to 200 TCR beta chains as associated with cytomegalovirus. In a later analysis, HLA-associated TCR beta chains showed more clonal expansion and lower generation probabilities than non-associated chains that were equally common. Roughly uniform sequencing depth across donors was assumed in presence/absence analyses, although this assumption may not hold. A later analysis found that most CMV-associated TCR beta chains appeared HLA-restricted, with HLA associations seemingly driven largely by CMV exposure.

Remarks on this clone: No cognate antigen has been identified for it. No per-base quality is available; no much larger clone lies one base away.

The cohort consisted of 666 healthy bone marrow donors. At the time of sampling, all cohort members were nominally healthy, though unrecorded immune exposures were likely present. The donor was CMV seronegative and was included in the group of 352 seronegative cohort members. Every donor gave a peripheral blood sample, and the peripheral blood mononuclear cells from that sample were used for TCR beta sequencing. Genomic DNA extraction from the blood cell samples was performed with the Qiagen DNeasy Blood Extraction Kit. Library preparation was by the immunoSEQ multiplex PCR assay. A mixture of 60 forward primers for TCR Vbeta segments and 13 reverse primers for TCR Jbeta segments was used in the multiplex PCR. A multiplex PCR assay on genomic DNA amplified the CDR3 region of rearranged TCR beta genes. The Illumina HiSeq System was used to sequence the amplified TCR beta libraries as 87-base-pair reads. The original methods were these. Across the roughly 700 repertoires, a later analysis counted 78 million or so unique TCR beta chains, 9 million to 14 million of which were shared by at least two donors. A nearest-neighbor algorithm error-corrected the raw reads and collapsed the reads into unique sequences, merging closely related sequences to remove PCR and sequencing errors. Alignment of CDR3 sequences to IMGT reference sequences was used to assign V, D and J gene segments. For a sequence to be retained, a match of at least six nucleotides to both a V gene segment and a J gene segment was required. Rearrangements were called productive when the CDR3 lacked stop codons and stayed in frame with V and J; all others were non-productive. CDR3 was defined according to IMGT convention as the region running from the second conserved V-encoded cysteine to the conserved J-encoded phenylalanine. The earlier analysis of about 530 of the donors excluded any sequence lacking an unambiguous match to a single V gene segment. In an earlier analysis of more than 500 of the donors, a V segment was called functional when productive rearrangements were above 56.7%, and segregating when the standard deviation between donors exceeded 5%. To diagnose cytomegalovirus status from the catalog of TCR beta chain sequences, a statistical classification framework was built. A later analysis assigned V and J genes by comparing TCR nucleotide sequences with IMGT/GENE-DB human TR gene sequences. Using the TCRdist pipeline, a later analysis assigned CDR3 sequences along with most-parsimonious VDJ recombination scenarios. In a later analysis, each TCR beta chain was defined by its CDR3 amino acid sequence together with its V-gene family, and reads without a unique V-gene family were excluded. A later analysis removed several hundred highly shared, low-generation-probability nucleotide sequences to deal with suspected cross-contamination and a sequencing artifact. A later analysis calculated a clonal expansion index for each public chain from normalized within-repertoire ranks of inferred template counts. A later analysis computed generation probabilities with a VDJ recombination model fitted to out-of-frame rearrangements, and checked the results against IGoR. In a later analysis, TCR-TCR, TCR-HLA and TCR-CMV co-occurrence was scored with hypergeometric tests, and a repertoire-size bias correction was applied to TCR pairs. A later analysis estimated false discovery rates by permuting HLA or CMV assignments 20 times. In a later analysis, co-occurring TCRs were grouped with DBSCAN, and TCRdist sequence similarity was added when clustering was performed within HLA-allele-positive subsets. Repertoires with fewer than 30,000 or more than 120,000 public chains, plus five repertoires with anomalous nucleotide sharing, were excluded from co-occurrence clustering. TCRdb took over this immuneACCESS table, retaining in-frame rearrangements with V and J assigned. Such tables are incomplete; in checked studies, under half of the missing clones stem from an unresolved V gene, and the remainder is unexplained. V and J calls and clone size are given by that table; D and trimming were obtained from the DNA. The sample records about 190,000 clones, over 70% of which are singletons. The ten largest clones capture 1.6% of the sample.

The CDR3, cysteine through phenylalanine, is 15 amino acids long. Left in the record is the CDR3 DNA by itself, 45 bases read in frame from the first base. V is trimmed back by 9 bases and J by 2 bases, and the junction contains 8 bases that no gene match accounts for. From the germline V gene (reference sequence), CDR1 is LNHDA and CDR2 is SQIVND. The chain is encoded by TRBV19 joined to TRBJ1-5; TRBD1 matches 9 bases in the middle. Sequencing was performed on PBMCs. This sequence was found in a young woman in good health and CMV-seronegative. The CDR3 loop reads CASADRGIGNQPQHF. The bases read TGTGCCAGCGCCGACAGGGGGATCGGCAATCAGCCCCAGCATTTT.